This T cell receptor beta chain was sequenced in a study of response to subunit inactivated influenza vaccine. The CDR3 has 13 amino acids. Trimming removed 3 bases from V and 4 bases from J, with 9 bases in between. In TCRdb, the RT-PCR reads were re-called with MiXCR into one record per CDR3 protein. The data show around 570,000 distinct CDR3 sequences, around 10% seen once. This sample also appeared in a second study, on T cells expressing NK-cell markers. That investigation notes: It was by 5'RACE template switching with UMIs that TCR beta cDNA was made.

The chain couples TRBV12-3 or TRBV12-4 to TRBJ1-2; tentatively, D is TRBD1 (5 bases). The input for sequencing was PBMCs from blood, taken on the day of vaccination. This TCR derives from a man in his fifties or sixties who received an inactivated influenza vaccine. The CDR3 sequence: CASSFPGSYGYTF. As DNA, the CDR3 is TGTGCCAGCAGTTTCCCAGGGAGCTATGGCTACACCTTC.